This is a list of T cell receptor beta chains from one sample in a study of blood T cell repertoires in COVID-19. Assay: immunoSEQ multiplex PCR; the TCRdb copy retains only in-frame clones and omits some. This sample has nearly 250,000 clones, with around 86% found just once. The sample comprised peripheral blood. The receptors were gathered from an elderly woman with COVID-19, enrolled during active disease. Both conserved end residues are part of each CDR3. The order of the fields is clone size, V gene, D gene, CDR3 length, J gene, CDR3 DNA, CDR3 protein. D genes are given only for firm matches. The size entry is marked missing in some rows and otherwise reads once, few, many or a size class.

.	TRBV12-3/TRBV12-4	TRBD1	13	TRBJ1-6	TGTGCCAGCAGTTTGGACAGGGATTCACCCCTCCACTTT	CASSLDRDSPLHF
once	TRBV5-1	.	14	TRBJ1-3	TGCGCCAGCAGCGCGGCAGGGTCCGGAAACACCATATATTTT	CASSAAGSGNTIYF
.	TRBV28	.	14	TRBJ2-4	TGTGCCAGCAGCGACCTAGCAACCAAAAACATTCAGTACTTC	CASSDLATKNIQYF
.	TRBV12-3/TRBV12-4	.	13	TRBJ1-1	TGTGCCAGCAGATATACAAGGAACACTGAAGCTTTCTTT	CASRYTRNTEAFF
.	TRBV4-2	TRBD2	14	TRBJ2-2	TGTGCCAGCAGCCAAGGGACTAGAACCGGGGAGCTGTTTTTT	CASSQGTRTGELFF
.	TRBV10-3	TRBD1	13	TRBJ1-2	TGTGCCATCACGGACAGGGATAACTATGGCTACACCTTC	CAITDRDNYGYTF
.	TRBV6-5	TRBD2	14	TRBJ2-1	TGTGCCAGCACACTAGCGGGGCTACACAATGAGCAGTTCTTC	CASTLAGLHNEQFF
.	TRBV11-2	.	11	TRBJ2-3	TGTGCCAGCCAGGGTTTAGATACGCAGTATTTT	CASQGLDTQYF
once	TRBV18	TRBD1	17	TRBJ1-1	TGTGCCAGCTCACCAAGACAGGGGGATCGGATGAGGACTGAAGCTTTCTTT	CASSPRQGDRMRTEAFF
.	TRBV2	.	14	TRBJ1-1	TGTGCCACCGGAAAGGGAGGTCTGGAGACTGAAGCTTTCTTT	CATGKGGLETEAFF
.	TRBV7-2	TRBD1	18	TRBJ2-1	TGTGCCAGCAGCTTAGAAACCCCCTTCGGGACAGGGGTGAATGAGCAGTTCTTC	CASSLETPFGTGVNEQFF
few	TRBV20-1	TRBD1	11	TRBJ1-1	TGCAGTGCCCTCAGGGGGACTGAAGCTTTCTTT	CSALRGTEAFF
.	TRBV2	.	15	TRBJ2-5	TGTGCCAGCAGTGAGGCAGGGGAACTCCAAGAGACCCAGTACTTC	CASSEAGELQETQYF
.	TRBV19	.	14	TRBJ1-6	TGTGCCAGTAGTATCGGCAGGGATAATTCACCCCTCCACTTT	CASSIGRDNSPLHF
.	TRBV29-1	TRBD2	16	TRBJ2-5	TGCAGCGTTGCCACCGGGACTAGCGGGATCCGGGAGACCCAGTACTTC	CSVATGTSGIRETQYF
.	TRBV5-6	TRBD1	14	TRBJ1-2	TGTGCCAGCAGCCCTACAGGGGTAGAGTTTGGCTACACCTTC	CASSPTGVEFGYTF
.	TRBV5-6	.	15	TRBJ2-2	TGTGCCAGCAGCCGGGACACCGCGAACACCGGGGAGCTGTTTTTT	CASSRDTANTGELFF
.	TRBV7-2	.	18	TRBJ1-3	TGTGCCAGCAGCTTTAACCCGGCGACGGGACAACGGGGAAACACCATATATTTT	CASSFNPATGQRGNTIYF
.	TRBV5-1	TRBD1	14	TRBJ2-3	TGCGCCAGCAGCTTACAGGGGATCCCAGATACGCAGTATTTT	CASSLQGIPDTQYF
.	TRBV28	.	14	TRBJ1-2	TGTGCCAGCAATCGACGCGGTGCTAACTATGGCTACACCTTC	CASNRRGANYGYTF
few	TRBV30	.	12	TRBJ1-2	TGTGCCTGGACTCGTCAGGGCTATGGCTACACCTTC	CAWTRQGYGYTF
.	TRBV29-1	.	16	TRBJ2-1	TGCAGCGTTGAAATAGGACTTACCCCCTCCTACAATGAGCAGTTCTTC	CSVEIGLTPSYNEQFF
.	TRBV5-1	.	12	TRBJ2-5	TGCGCCAGCAGGGAGTCCCAAGAGACCCAGTACTTC	CASRESQETQYF
.	TRBV7-2	.	13	TRBJ1-4	TGTGCCAGCAGCCTTGTCTTTAATGAAAAACTGTTTTTT	CASSLVFNEKLFF
.	TRBV7-9	TRBD2	15	TRBJ2-3	TGTGCCAGCAGCTTGACGGGGGGGCCCAGAGATACGCAGTATTTT	CASSLTGGPRDTQYF
.	TRBV24-1	TRBD1	14	TRBJ1-2	TGTGCCACCAGTGACCAGGGACAGTTCTATGGCTACACCTTC	CATSDQGQFYGYTF
.	TRBV6-5	TRBD2	15	TRBJ2-1	TGTGCCAGCAGTTCGGGGACTAGCGGAATGAGGGCGCAGTTCTTC	CASSSGTSGMRAQFF
.	TRBV6-5	TRBD1	15	TRBJ2-7	TGTGCCAGCAGTCCGGGACAGGGGAACTCCTACGAGCAGTACTTC	CASSPGQGNSYEQYF
.	TRBV3-1/TRBV3-2	.	14	TRBJ2-1	TGTGCCAGCAGCCAAGCCTGGACAAGCAATGAGCAGTTCTTC	CASSQAWTSNEQFF